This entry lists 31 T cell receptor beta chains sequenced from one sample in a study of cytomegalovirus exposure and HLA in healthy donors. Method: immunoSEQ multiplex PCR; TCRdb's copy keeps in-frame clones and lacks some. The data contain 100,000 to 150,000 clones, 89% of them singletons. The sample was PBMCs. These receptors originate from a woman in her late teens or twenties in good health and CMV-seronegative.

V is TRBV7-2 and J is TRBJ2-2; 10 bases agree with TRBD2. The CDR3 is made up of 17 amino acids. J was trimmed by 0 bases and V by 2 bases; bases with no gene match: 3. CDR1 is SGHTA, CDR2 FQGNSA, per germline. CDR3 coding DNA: TGTGCCAGCAGCTTATTAAGCGGGGGGGCGAACACCGGGGAGCTGTTTTTT. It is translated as CASSLLSGGANTGELFF.

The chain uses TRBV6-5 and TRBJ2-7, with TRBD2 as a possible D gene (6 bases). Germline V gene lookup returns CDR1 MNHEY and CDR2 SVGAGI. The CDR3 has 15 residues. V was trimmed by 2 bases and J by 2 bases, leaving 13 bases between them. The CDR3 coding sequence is TGTGCCAGCAGTTACCTGGGGGGTAGGCCCTACGAGCAGTACTTC. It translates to CASSYLGGRPYEQYF.

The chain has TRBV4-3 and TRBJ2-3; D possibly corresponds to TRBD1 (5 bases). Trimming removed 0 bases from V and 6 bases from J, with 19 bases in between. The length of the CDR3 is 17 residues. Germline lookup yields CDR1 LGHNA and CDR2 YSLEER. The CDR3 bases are TGCGCCAGCAGCCAAGAAGGGGCAGAAGGCTATGCGGATACGCAGTATTTT. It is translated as CASSQEGAEGYADTQYF.

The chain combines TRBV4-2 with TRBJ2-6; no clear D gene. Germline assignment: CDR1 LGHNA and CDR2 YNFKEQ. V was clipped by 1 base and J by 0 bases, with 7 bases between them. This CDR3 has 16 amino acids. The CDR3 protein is CASSQARISGANVLTF. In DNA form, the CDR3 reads TGTGCCAGCAGCCAAGCGCGTATCTCTGGGGCCAACGTCCTGACTTTC.

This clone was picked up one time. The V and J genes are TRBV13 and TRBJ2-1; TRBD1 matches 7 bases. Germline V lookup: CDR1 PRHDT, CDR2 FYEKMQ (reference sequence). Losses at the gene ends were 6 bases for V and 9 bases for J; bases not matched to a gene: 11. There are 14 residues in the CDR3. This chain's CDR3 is CASRSTGSGGEQFF. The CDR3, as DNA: TGTGCCAGCAGATCGACAGGGAGTGGCGGTGAGCAGTTCTTC.

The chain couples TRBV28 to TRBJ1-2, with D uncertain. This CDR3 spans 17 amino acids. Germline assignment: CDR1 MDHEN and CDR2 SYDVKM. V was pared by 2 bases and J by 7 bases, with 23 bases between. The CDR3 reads CASSLGNPGDSLSGYTF. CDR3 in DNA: TGTGCCAGCAGTTTAGGGAACCCGGGAGACTCCCTTAGTGGCTACACCTTC.

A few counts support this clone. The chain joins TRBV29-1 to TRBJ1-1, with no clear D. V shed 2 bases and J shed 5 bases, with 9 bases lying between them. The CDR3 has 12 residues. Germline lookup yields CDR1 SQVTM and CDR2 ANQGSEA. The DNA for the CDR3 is TGCAGCGTTGAACGGTACGGGACTGAAGCTTTCTTT. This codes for CSVERYGTEAFF.

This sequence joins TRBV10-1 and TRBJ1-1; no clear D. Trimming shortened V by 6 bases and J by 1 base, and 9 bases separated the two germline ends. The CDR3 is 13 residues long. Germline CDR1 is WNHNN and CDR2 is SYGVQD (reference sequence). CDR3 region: CASRQYPNTEAFF. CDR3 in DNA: TGCGCCAGCAGACAGTACCCGAACACTGAAGCTTTCTTT.

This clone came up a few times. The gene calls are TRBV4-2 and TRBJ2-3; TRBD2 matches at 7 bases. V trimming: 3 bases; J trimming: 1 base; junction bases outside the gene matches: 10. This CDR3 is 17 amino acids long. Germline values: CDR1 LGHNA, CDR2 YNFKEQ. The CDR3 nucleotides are TGTGCCAGCAGCCAGACCCCCGGGGGGACCGGCACAGATACGCAGTATTTT. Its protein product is CASSQTPGGTGTDTQYF.

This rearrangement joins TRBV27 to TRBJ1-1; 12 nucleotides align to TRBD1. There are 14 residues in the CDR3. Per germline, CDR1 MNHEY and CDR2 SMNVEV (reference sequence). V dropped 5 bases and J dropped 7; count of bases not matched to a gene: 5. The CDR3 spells CASSPRDRGREAFF. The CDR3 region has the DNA TGTGCCAGCAGTCCCCGGGACAGGGGGCGTGAAGCTTTCTTT.

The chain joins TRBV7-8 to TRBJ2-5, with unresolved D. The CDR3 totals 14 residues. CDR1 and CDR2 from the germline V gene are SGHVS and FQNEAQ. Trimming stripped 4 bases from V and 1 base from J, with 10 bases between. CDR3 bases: TGTGCCAGCAGCTCGTCCTCGGTCCAAGAGACCCAGTACTTC. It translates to CASSSSSVQETQYF.

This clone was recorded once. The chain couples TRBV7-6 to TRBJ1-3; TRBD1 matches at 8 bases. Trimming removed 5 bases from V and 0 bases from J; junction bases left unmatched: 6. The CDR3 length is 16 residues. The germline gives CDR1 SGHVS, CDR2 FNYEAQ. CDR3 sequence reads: CASSPSTGGSGNTIYF. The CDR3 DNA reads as TGTGCCAGCAGCCCCTCAACAGGGGGCTCTGGAAACACCATATATTTT.

CDR3 DNA sequence: TGTGCCAGCAGCTCCCAGACAGAGAGCACAGATACGCAGTATTTT. Translating it yields CASSSQTESTDTQYF. This chain links TRBV7-9 with TRBJ2-3; D possibly corresponds to TRBD1 (5 bases). V dropped 4 bases and J dropped 0 bases, with 11 bases sitting between them. The V gene's germline CDR1 is SEHNR and CDR2 FQNEAQ (reference sequence). The CDR3 length is 15 residues.

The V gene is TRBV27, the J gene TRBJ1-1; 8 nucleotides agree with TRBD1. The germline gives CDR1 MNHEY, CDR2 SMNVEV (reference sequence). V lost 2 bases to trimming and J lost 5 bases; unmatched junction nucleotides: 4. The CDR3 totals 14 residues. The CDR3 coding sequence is TGTGCCAGCAGTTTAACAGGGGGATCGACTGAAGCTTTCTTT. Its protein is CASSLTGGSTEAFF.

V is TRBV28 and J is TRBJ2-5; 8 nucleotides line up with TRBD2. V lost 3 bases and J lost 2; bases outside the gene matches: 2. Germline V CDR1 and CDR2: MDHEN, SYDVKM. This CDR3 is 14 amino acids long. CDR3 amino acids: CASSLTSVQETQYF. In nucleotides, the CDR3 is TGTGCCAGCAGTTTGACTAGCGTTCAAGAGACCCAGTACTTC.

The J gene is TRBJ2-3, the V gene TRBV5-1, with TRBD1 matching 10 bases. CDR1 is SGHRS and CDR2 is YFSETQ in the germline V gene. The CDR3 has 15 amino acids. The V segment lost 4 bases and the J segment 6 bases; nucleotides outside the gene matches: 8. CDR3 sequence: CASSLRTGGSDTQYF. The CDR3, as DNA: TGCGCCAGCAGCCTAAGGACAGGGGGTTCGGATACGCAGTATTTT.

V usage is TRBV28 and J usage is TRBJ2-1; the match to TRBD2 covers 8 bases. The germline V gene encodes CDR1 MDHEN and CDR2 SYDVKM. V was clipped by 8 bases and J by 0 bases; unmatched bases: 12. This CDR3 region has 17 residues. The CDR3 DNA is TGTGCCAGCGGATCTCCCCGGGGGGGAAGCTCCTACAATGAGCAGTTCTTC. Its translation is CASGSPRGGSSYNEQFF.

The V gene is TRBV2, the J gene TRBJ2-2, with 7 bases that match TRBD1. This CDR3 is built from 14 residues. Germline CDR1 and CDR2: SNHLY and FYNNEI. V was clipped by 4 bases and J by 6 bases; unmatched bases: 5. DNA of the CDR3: TGTGCCAGCAGTGGGATAACAGGGGCCGGGGAGCTGTTTTTT. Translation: CASSGITGAGELFF.

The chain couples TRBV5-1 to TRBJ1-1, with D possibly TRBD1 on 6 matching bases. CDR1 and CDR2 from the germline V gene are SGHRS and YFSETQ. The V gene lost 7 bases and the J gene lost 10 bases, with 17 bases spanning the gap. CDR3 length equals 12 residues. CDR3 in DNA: TGCGCCAGCGGGAGAACAGGGCCCGTAGCTTTCTTT. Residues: CASGRTGPVAFF.

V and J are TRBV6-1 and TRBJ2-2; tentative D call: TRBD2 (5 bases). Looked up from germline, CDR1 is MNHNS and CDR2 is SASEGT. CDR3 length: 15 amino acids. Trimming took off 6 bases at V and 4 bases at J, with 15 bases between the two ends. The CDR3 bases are TGTGCCAGCAGCCTAATACGGGGATCCACCGGGGAGCTGTTTTTT. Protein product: CASSLIRGSTGELFF.

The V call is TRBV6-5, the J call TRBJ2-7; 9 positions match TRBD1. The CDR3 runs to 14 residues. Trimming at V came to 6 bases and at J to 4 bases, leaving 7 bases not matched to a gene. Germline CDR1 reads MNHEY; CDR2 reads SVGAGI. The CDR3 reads CASRMGQGRYEQYF. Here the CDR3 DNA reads TGTGCCAGCAGGATGGGACAGGGAAGGTACGAGCAGTACTTC.

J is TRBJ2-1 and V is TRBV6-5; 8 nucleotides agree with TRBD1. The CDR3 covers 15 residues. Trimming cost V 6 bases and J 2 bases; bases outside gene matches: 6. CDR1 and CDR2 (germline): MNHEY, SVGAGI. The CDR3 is CASRDVDRAYNEQFF. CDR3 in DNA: TGTGCCAGCAGGGACGTGGACAGGGCCTACAATGAGCAGTTCTTC.

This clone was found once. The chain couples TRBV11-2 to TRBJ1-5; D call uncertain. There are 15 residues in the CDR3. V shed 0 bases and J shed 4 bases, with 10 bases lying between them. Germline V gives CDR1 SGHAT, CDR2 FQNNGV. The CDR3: CASSLDLATNQPQHF. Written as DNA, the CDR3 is TGTGCCAGCAGCTTAGATCTCGCGACAAATCAGCCCCAGCATTTT. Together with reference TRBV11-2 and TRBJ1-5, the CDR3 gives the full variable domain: EAGVAQSPRYKIIEKRQSVAFWCNPISGHATLYWYQQILGQGPKLLIQFQNNGVVDDSQLPKDRFSAERLKGVDSTLKIQPAKLEDSAVYLCASSLDLATNQPQHFGDGTRLSIL.

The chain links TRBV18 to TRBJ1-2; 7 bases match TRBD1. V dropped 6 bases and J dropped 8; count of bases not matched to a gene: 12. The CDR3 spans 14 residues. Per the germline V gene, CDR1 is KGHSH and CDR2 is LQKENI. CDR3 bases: TGTGCCAGCTCCTATTTTACAGGGGAAGGCGGCTACACCTTC. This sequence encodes CASSYFTGEGGYTF.

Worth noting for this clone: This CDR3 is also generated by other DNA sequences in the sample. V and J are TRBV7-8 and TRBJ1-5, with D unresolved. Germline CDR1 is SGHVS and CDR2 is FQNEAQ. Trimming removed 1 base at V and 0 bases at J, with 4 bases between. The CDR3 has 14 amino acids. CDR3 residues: CASSLVRSNQPQHF. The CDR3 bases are TGTGCCAGCAGCTTAGTGCGTAGCAATCAGCCCCAGCATTTT.

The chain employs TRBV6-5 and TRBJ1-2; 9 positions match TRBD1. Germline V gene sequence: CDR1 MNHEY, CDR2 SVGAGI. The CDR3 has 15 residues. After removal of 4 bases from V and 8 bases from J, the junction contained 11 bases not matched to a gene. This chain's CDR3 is CASSSSQGALKGYTF. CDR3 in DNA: TGTGCCAGCAGTTCTTCACAGGGGGCTCTCAAAGGCTACACCTTC.

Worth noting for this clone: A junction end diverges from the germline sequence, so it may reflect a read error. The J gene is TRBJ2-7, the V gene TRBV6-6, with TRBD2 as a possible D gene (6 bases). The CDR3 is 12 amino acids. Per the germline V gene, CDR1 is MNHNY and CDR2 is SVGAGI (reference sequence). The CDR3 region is CASSSLAAPADF. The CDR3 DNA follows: TGTGCCAGCAGCTCCTTAGCGGCTCCCGCGGACTTC.

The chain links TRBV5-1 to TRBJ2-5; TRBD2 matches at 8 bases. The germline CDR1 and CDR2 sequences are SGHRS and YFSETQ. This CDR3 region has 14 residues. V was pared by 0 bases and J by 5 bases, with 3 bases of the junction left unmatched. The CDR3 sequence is CASSLGTSWETQYF. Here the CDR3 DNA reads TGCGCCAGCAGCTTGGGGACTAGCTGGGAGACCCAGTACTTC.

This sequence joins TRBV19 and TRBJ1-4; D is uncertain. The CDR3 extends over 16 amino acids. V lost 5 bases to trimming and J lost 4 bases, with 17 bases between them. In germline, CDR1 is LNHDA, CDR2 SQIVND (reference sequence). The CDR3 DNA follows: TGTGCCAGTAGTCTCCTGGGCGTTGGCTTTAATGAAAAACTGTTTTTT. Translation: CASSLLGVGFNEKLFF.

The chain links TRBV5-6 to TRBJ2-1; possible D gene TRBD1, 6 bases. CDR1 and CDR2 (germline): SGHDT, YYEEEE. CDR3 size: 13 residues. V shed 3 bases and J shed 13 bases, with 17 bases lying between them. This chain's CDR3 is CASSSPPTGQQFF. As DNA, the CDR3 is TGTGCCAGCAGCTCACCTCCAACGGGACAACAGTTCTTC.

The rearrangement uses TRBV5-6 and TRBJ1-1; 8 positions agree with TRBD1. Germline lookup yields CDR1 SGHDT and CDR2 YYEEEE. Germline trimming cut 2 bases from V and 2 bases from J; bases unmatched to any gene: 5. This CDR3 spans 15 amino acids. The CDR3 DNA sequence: TGTGCCAGCAGCTTATTGGACAGGGTAAACACTGAAGCTTTCTTT. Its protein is CASSLLDRVNTEAFF.